The next 12 T cell receptor beta chains were all read from a single sample in a study of T cells after yellow fever vaccination. TCRdb ran MiXCR on the 5' RACE reads and lists one entry per CDR3 protein. The sample contains 450,000 to 600,000 distinct CDR3 sequences, approximately 13% of which appear only once. Sequencing used PBMCs, obtained on the day of the yellow fever booster vaccination. Receptor source: a man aged 30 to 45 who received the YFV17D yellow fever vaccine.

The chain links TRBV28 to TRBJ2-3; 9 bases line up with TRBD1. The length of the CDR3 is 14 residues. Per germline, CDR1 MDHEN and CDR2 SYDVKM. Trimming cost V 10 bases and J 2 bases; bases outside gene matches: 7. CDR3 region: CANSRDRDTDTQYF. DNA for the CDR3: TGTGCCAACTCCCGGGACAGGGACACAGATACGCAGTATTTT.

This clonotype was observed a handful of times. The rearrangement links TRBV4-3 to TRBJ2-2, with 11 bases identical to TRBD2. This CDR3 region has 19 residues. J lost 2 bases, V lost 8 bases, and 16 bases had no gene match. Germline CDR1 LGHNA, CDR2 YSLEER. CDR3 sequence: CASSQYTSGRGINTGELFF. Written as DNA, the CDR3 is TGCGCCAGCTCACAATATACTAGCGGGAGAGGGATTAACACCGGGGAGCTGTTTTTT.

In its sample, this clonotype was seen many times. The gene calls are TRBV6-6 and TRBJ2-3; D not resolved. This CDR3 region has 12 residues. CDR1 and CDR2 (germline): MNHNY, SVGAGI (reference sequence). V lost 6 bases to trimming and J lost 13 bases, with 17 bases between them. The CDR3 loop reads CASSSDSHTEYF. CDR3 DNA sequence: TGTGCCAGCAGCTCCGACTCACACACAGAGTATTTT.

This clonotype was seen a few times. CDR3 DNA sequence: TGCGCCAGCAGCCAAGATGCGGGACTGCTCTCCTACGAGCAGTACTTC. As protein: CASSQDAGLLSYEQYF. This chain connects TRBV4-3 to TRBJ2-7; tentatively, D is TRBD2 (6 bases). This CDR3 is built from 16 residues. V was pared by 0 bases and J by 0 bases, with 12 bases between. From germline, CDR1 is LGHNA and CDR2 YSLEER.

This clonotype was counted at least ten times. The chain carries TRBV12-3 or TRBV12-4 and TRBJ1-4, with D perhaps matching TRBD1 (6 bases). V gave up 0 bases and J gave up 8 bases, with 13 bases separating them. This CDR3 is built from 15 residues. In nucleotides, the CDR3 is TGTGCCAGCAGTTTAGCACAGGGAACCGGGGAAAAACTGTTTTTT. Translating it yields CASSLAQGTGEKLFF.

At least ten counts were recorded for this clonotype. This rearrangement joins TRBV7-2 to TRBJ2-3, with a possible D match to TRBD2 (5 bases). CDR1 SGHTA and CDR2 FQGNSA come from the germline V gene. The CDR3 length is 13 residues. V was shortened by 5 bases and J by 6 bases, with 12 bases between the two germline ends. CDR3 nucleotides: TGTGCCAGCAGCCACGGGAACTGGGATACGCAGTATTTT. As protein: CASSHGNWDTQYF. The whole variable domain, filled in from reference TRBV7-2 and TRBJ2-3, reads GAGVSQSPSNKVTEKGKDVELRCDPISGHTALYWYRQSLGQGLEFLIYFQGNSAPDKSGLPSDRFSAERTGGSVSTLTIQRTQQEDSAVYLCASSHGNWDTQYFGPGTRLTVL.

The rearrangement uses TRBV5-5 and TRBJ2-1; 9 nucleotides line up with TRBD2. The J segment lost 4 bases and the V segment lost 0 bases, leaving 11 bases of the junction unmatched. Looked up from germline, CDR1 is SGHKS and CDR2 is YYEKEE (reference sequence). The CDR3 has 18 amino acids. Here the CDR3 reads CASSLARGSGSGYNEQFF. CDR3 nucleotides: TGTGCCAGCAGCTTGGCTCGGGGTAGCGGGAGTGGTTACAATGAGCAGTTCTTC. The full variable domain, completed using reference TRBV5-5 and TRBJ2-1, is DAGVTQSPTHLIKTRGQQVTLRCSPISGHKSVSWYQQVLGQGPQFIFQYYEKEERGRGNFPDRFSARQFPNYSSELNVNALLLGDSALYLCASSLARGSGSGYNEQFFGPGTRLTVL.

This clonotype was recorded a few times. The chain has TRBV14 and TRBJ2-2; no firm D call. Germline V gene lookup returns CDR1 SGHDN and CDR2 FVKESK. Trimming took 0 bases from V and 4 from J, leaving 9 bases between them. This CDR3 is 15 amino acids long. The DNA for the CDR3 is TGTGCCAGCAGCCAAGATGGGCCGGTCACCGGGGAGCTGTTTTTT. It codes for CASSQDGPVTGELFF.

This clonotype appeared a few times. This rearrangement joins TRBV18 to TRBJ2-1; D not certain. Trimming removed 3 bases at V and 5 bases at J, with 11 bases between. The germline CDR1 and CDR2 sequences are KGHSH and LQKENI. This CDR3 is 14 amino acids long. Written as DNA, the CDR3 is TGTGCCAGCTCACCTTCGACCGGAAACAATGAGCAGTTCTTC. Translated: CASSPSTGNNEQFF. Complete variable domain (other parts from reference TRBV18 and TRBJ2-1): NAGVMQNPRHLVRRRGQEARLRCSPMKGHSHVYWYRQLPEEGLKFMVYLQKENIIDESGMPKERFSAEFPKEGPSILRIQQVVRGDSAAYFCASSPSTGNNEQFFGPGTRLTVL.

This clonotype has only a few counts. The V and J genes are TRBV20-1 and TRBJ2-2; 8 nucleotides match TRBD2. This CDR3 region has 14 residues. Germline loops: CDR1 DFQATT, CDR2 SNEGSKA (reference sequence). J was trimmed by 7 bases and V by 4 bases; bases with no gene match: 8. The CDR3 bases are TGCAGTGCTATTAGCGGGACTATCCACGGGGAGCTGTTTTTT. Its translation is CSAISGTIHGELFF.

The J gene is TRBJ2-1, the V gene TRBV15; 7 bases map to TRBD1. This CDR3 is 14 amino acids long. The germline gives CDR1 LNHNV, CDR2 YYDKDF (reference sequence). Trimming cost V 3 bases and J 12 bases; bases outside gene matches: 11. CDR3 protein: CATSRGDSRGVQFF. CDR3 nucleotides: TGTGCCACCAGCAGGGGGGACAGCCGCGGTGTGCAGTTCTTC.

In this sample, this clonotype turned up many times. The rearrangement uses TRBV5-6 and TRBJ2-3; 11 bases are shared with TRBD2. V was clipped by 4 bases and J by 2 bases; unmatched bases: 3. The CDR3 has 15 amino acids. CDR1 and CDR2 from the germline V gene are SGHDT and YYEEEE. CDR3 sequence (DNA): TGTGCCAGCAGCCCACTAGCGGGGGACACAGATACGCAGTATTTT. It translates to CASSPLAGDTDTQYF.